This entry features one T cell receptor beta chain sequence. Germline-derived CDR1 and CDR2 are SGHRS and YFSETQ. This CDR3 has 16 residues. Trimming cost V 0 bases and J 2 bases, with 13 bases left between them. This sample was taken from a study of blood T cell repertoires in COVID-19. Per the original data handling: Amplification of reference gene primers was used by the study to estimate nucleated cell counts. Generated by immunoSEQ multiplex PCR, the TCRdb table keeps only in-frame clones and is missing some. V and J calls and clone size are those listed in that table; D and trimming were worked out from the DNA. The data hold roughly 99,000 clones, with about three quarters observed a single time.

Source material: peripheral blood. This sequence originates from a man between 70 and 80 years old with acute or convalescent COVID-19. V usage is TRBV5-1 and J usage is TRBJ2-3, with D unclear. CDR3 coding DNA: TGCGCCAGCAGCTTGGTGCCCGAATCCTACACAGATACGCAGTATTTT. Residues: CASSLVPESYTDTQYF.